Below, one TCR beta chain is given with its context. The CDR3 contains 15 residues. Germline lookup yields CDR1 KGHDR and CDR2 SFDVKD. Trimming took 0 bases from V and 0 from J, leaving 5 bases between them. Seattle cases were enrolled at active infection and followed longitudinally. The record originates from a study of blood T cell repertoires in COVID-19. Study-level information: The origin of the acute and convalescent COVID-19 samples was the United States, Italy and Spain. PBMCs, B-cell-depleted T cells, or T cells provided the cDNA or gDNA that made up the material.

Per the authors' pipeline: Using reference gene primer amplification, nucleated cell counts were estimated. Libraries were prepared by immunoSEQ multiplex PCR; TCRdb keeps only in-frame clonotypes and omits some of them. Clone size and the V and J calls come from that table; the DNA yielded D and trimming. The sample consists of roughly 200,000 clones, 75% to 90% of them appearing once. The clonotype was recovered from an elderly woman with COVID-19, enrolled during active disease. This chain links TRBV24-1 with TRBJ2-1; D is ambiguous. The source material was peripheral blood. This CDR3 is CATSDLYGSYNEQFF. CDR3 nucleotides: TGTGCCACCAGTGATTTGTACGGCTCCTACAATGAGCAGTTCTTC.